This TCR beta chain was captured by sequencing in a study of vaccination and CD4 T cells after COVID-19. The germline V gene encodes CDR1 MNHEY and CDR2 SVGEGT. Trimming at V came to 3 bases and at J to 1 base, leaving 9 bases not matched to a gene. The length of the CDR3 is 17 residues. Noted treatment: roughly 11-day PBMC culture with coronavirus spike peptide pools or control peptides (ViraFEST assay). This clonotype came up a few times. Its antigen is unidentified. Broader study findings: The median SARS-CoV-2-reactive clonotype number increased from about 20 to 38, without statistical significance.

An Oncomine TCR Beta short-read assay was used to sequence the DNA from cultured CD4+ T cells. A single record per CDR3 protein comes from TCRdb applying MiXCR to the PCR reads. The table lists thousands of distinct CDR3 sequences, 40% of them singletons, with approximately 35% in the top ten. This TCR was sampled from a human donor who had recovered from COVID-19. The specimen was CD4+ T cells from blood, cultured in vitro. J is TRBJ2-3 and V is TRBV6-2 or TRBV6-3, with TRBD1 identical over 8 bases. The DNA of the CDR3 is TGTGCCAGCAGTTATAAATCAGGGGGCGACGGCACAGATACGCAGTATTTT. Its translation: CASSYKSGGDGTDTQYF.